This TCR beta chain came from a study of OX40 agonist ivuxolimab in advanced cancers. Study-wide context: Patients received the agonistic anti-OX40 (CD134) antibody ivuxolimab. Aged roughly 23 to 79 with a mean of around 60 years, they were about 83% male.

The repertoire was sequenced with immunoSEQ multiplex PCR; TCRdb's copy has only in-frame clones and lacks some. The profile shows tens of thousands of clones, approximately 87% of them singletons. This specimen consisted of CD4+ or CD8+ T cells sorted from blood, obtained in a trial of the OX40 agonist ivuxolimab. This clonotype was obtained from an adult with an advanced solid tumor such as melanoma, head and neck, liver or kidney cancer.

CDR3 residues: CASSYETTGYEQYF. The CDR3 nucleotides are TGTGCCAGCAGTTACGAAACCACAGGGTACGAGCAGTACTTC. The chain joins TRBV6-6 to TRBJ2-7, with D possibly TRBD1 on 6 matching bases. Trimming left V 2 bases short and J 4 bases short, with 12 bases between. CDR3 length: 14 amino acids. Germline CDR1 is MNHNY and CDR2 is SVGAGI (reference sequence).